This TCR beta chain was identified in a study of blood T cell repertoires in COVID-19. Study information: The samples span acute and convalescent COVID-19 from the United States, Italy and Spain. T cells, B-cell-depleted T cells, or PBMCs supplied cDNA or gDNA.

Authors' analysis steps: Amplification with reference gene primers provided the estimates of nucleated cell counts. Profiled with immunoSEQ multiplex PCR; TCRdb holds only in-frame clones, not every one. For V, J and clone size, that table is used; D and trimming come from the DNA. The data contain 130,000 to 150,000 clones, 70% to 90% of them singletons. Germline lookup yields CDR1 LGHDT and CDR2 YNNKEL (reference sequence). The ends lost 0 bases at V and 0 bases at J; junction bases unmatched: 2. The CDR3 is 16 residues long. The Seattle patients joined while their infection was active and were tracked longitudinally afterward.

The chain combines TRBV3-1 (or the pseudogene TRBV3-2) with TRBJ1-3; TRBD1 agrees at 7 bases. The sequenced material came from peripheral blood. This sequence originates from a woman aged 55 to 70 with COVID-19, enrolled during active disease. This CDR3 reads CASSQEAGGSGNTIYF. The CDR3 DNA follows: TGTGCCAGCAGCCAAGAGGCAGGGGGCTCTGGAAACACCATATATTTT.